This is a list of T cell receptor beta chains from one sample in a study of blood T cell repertoires in COVID-19. Sequencing used immunoSEQ multiplex PCR; TCRdb keeps in-frame clones, though not all of them. The table lists under 150,000 clones, approximately 88% of them singletons. Specimen: PBMCs or T cells enriched from blood (not recorded which). All receptors come from a young woman with acute COVID-19. Both conserved end residues are part of each CDR3. D genes are given only for firm matches. Size is omitted from some rows. Given values are once, few, many or a class for expanded clones.

abundance	v_gene	d_gene	j_gene	CDR3aa	CDR3nt
-	TRBV11-2	TRBD2	TRBJ2-7	CASSLSSGSSYEQYF	TGTGCCAGCAGCTTATCTAGCGGGAGCTCCTACGAGCAGTACTTC
-	TRBV10-2	TRBD1	TRBJ2-7	CATLTGSEQYF	TGCGCCACCTTGACAGGGTCCGAGCAGTACTTC
-	TRBV6-5	TRBD1	TRBJ1-2	CASARTGVDYGYTF	TGTGCCAGCGCGAGGACAGGGGTCGACTATGGCTACACCTTC
-	TRBV7-3	TRBD2	TRBJ2-2	CASSLRLAGTSGELFF	TGTGCCAGCAGCTTAAGACTAGCGGGGACATCCGGGGAGCTGTTTTTT
-	TRBV30	-	TRBJ1-2	CAWRASYPGGGYTF	TGTGCCTGGAGGGCGTCGTATCCCGGAGGTGGCTACACCTTC
-	TRBV27	TRBD1	TRBJ2-1	CASSLWDRGRRRFF	TGTGCCAGCAGTTTATGGGACAGGGGTCGAAGACGGTTCTTC
-	TRBV20-1	-	TRBJ1-1	CSASPTALTEAFF	TGCAGTGCTAGTCCAACAGCATTAACTGAAGCTTTCTTT
-	TRBV5-1	-	TRBJ1-2	CASSLGQVNYGYTF	TGCGCCAGCAGCTTGGGACAGGTTAACTATGGCTACACCTTC
once	TRBV4-1	-	TRBJ2-1	CASSQEGAVEQFF	TGCGCCAGCAGCCAAGAGGGGGCTGTTGAGCAGTTCTTC
-	TRBV7-2	-	TRBJ1-5	CASSLASTGTNQPQHF	TGTGCCAGCAGCTTAGCGTCGACAGGAACCAATCAGCCCCAGCATTTT
-	TRBV4-2	TRBD2	TRBJ2-1	CASSQRQRELGNEQFF	TGTGCCAGCAGCCAACGTCAGCGGGAGTTGGGTAATGAGCAGTTCTTC
few	TRBV27	-	TRBJ1-1	CASSNRESATEAFF	TGTGCCAGCAGTAACAGGGAGAGTGCCACTGAAGCTTTCTTT
-	TRBV19	-	TRBJ2-7	CASSIDPGSYEQYF	TGTGCCAGTAGTATAGACCCGGGATCCTACGAGCAGTACTTC
-	TRBV30	-	TRBJ2-2	CAWAAWGRDTGELFF	TGTGCCTGGGCTGCATGGGGGCGGGACACCGGGGAGCTGTTTTTT
-	TRBV28	-	TRBJ1-5	CASSSAGPGNQPQHF	TGTGCCAGCAGTTCAGCGGGCCCTGGGAATCAGCCCCAGCATTTT
-	TRBV20-1	TRBD2	TRBJ2-7	CSASPLGLAGDEQYF	TGCAGTGCTAGTCCCCTGGGACTAGCGGGAGACGAGCAGTACTTC
-	TRBV2	-	TRBJ1-5	CASSENRYSNQPQHF	TGTGCCAGCAGTGAAAACAGGTATAGCAATCAGCCCCAGCATTTT